The sequence of this T cell receptor (beta chain) was determined in a study of cytotoxic CD8 clonotypes in ibrutinib-treated CLL. As to this clone: Its specificity is not known.

Study conclusions and caveats: Collection times varied between progressing and sustained-remission patients.

The length of the CDR3 is 13 residues. Germline loops: CDR1 SGDLS, CDR2 YYNGEE. Deletions cut 3 bases from V and 8 bases from J, with 11 bases between. The repertoire was sequenced with immunoSEQ multiplex PCR; TCRdb's copy has only in-frame clones and lacks some. This sample has about 300,000 clones, with around 69% found just once. The sequence derives from a human donor with chronic lymphocytic leukemia. This chain joins TRBV9 and TRBJ1-4; D ambiguous. Material: PBMCs, obtained at disease progression, from a patient treated with ibrutinib. CDR3 bases: TGTGCCAGCAGCGGTCGGTCTAGAGAAAAACTGTTTTTT. This gives the protein CASSGRSREKLFF.